The rows below give T cell receptor beta chains drawn from one sample of a study of regulatory T cells in long-lasting Graves disease. TCRdb re-analysed the multiplex PCR reads in MiXCR, keeping a single row per CDR3 protein. This sample has almost 450,000 distinct CDR3 sequences, with about 15% found just once. These same data were also listed under a study on T cells in Graves' hyperthyroidism and ophthalmopathy.

Sequencing was performed on peripheral blood mononuclear cells (PBMCs), taken at new diagnosis, from a patient treated with antithyroid drugs. These receptors were taken from a woman between 25 and 40 years old with Graves disease. The CDR3 runs from the conserved cysteine through the conserved F or W. D genes are given only for firm matches. Rows give clone size only sometimes, using once, few, many, or a class for an expanded clone.

j_call clone_size cdr3_length v_call d_call cdr3_aa cdr3_nt
TRBJ1-1 many 15 TRBV4-3 TRBD1 CASSQQSGTGAEAFF TGCGCCAGCAGCCAGCAGTCCGGGACAGGGGCTGAAGCTTTCTTT
TRBJ2-7 many 15 TRBV6-2/TRBV6-3 TRBD2 CASSSSAGGFREQYF TGTGCCAGCAGTTCCTCGGCGGGAGGGTTTCGCGAGCAGTACTTC
TRBJ2-7 many 14 TRBV20-1 TRBD2 CSAREPSGRNEQYF TGCAGTGCTAGAGAACCCAGCGGGAGAAACGAGCAGTACTTC
TRBJ1-5 few 13 TRBV28 NA CASSLEYYQPQHF TGTGCCAGCAGTTTAGAGTATTATCAGCCCCAGCATTTT
TRBJ1-4 few 13 TRBV28 NA CASSLRSDEKLFF TGTGCCAGCAGCCTTAGATCCGATGAAAAACTGTTTTTT
TRBJ2-7 many 17 TRBV6-1 TRBD1 CASRALPGQTFSYEQYF TGTGCCAGCAGGGCACTACCGGGACAGACCTTCTCCTACGAGCAGTACTTC
TRBJ2-1 many 15 TRBV28 NA CASIPAAGTYNEQFF TGTGCCAGCATCCCCGCAGCCGGCACCTACAATGAGCAGTTCTTC
TRBJ1-2 many 13 TRBV27 NA CASSKLSRGGYTF TGTGCCAGCAGTAAGCTGTCCCGGGGAGGCTACACCTTC
TRBJ2-1 NA 17 TRBV5-5 TRBD2 CASSLGSGTTTYNEQFF TGTGCCAGCAGCTTGGGGAGCGGGACCACAACCTACAATGAGCAGTTCTTC
TRBJ2-3 many 15 TRBV18 NA CASSPPSAGGDTQYF TGTGCCAGCTCACCACCGTCGGCAGGCGGAGATACGCAGTATTTT
TRBJ2-1 NA 17 TRBV19 TRBD2 CASSPRTSGGGQNEQFF TGTGCCAGTAGCCCACGGACTAGCGGGGGGGGGCAGAATGAGCAGTTCTTC